This is a list of T cell receptor beta chains from one sample in a study of blood T cell repertoires in COVID-19. Only in-frame clones appear in the TCRdb table, and some are missing; sequencing was by immunoSEQ multiplex PCR. Counted here are about 140,000 clones, less than 80% occurring once; the ten biggest clones make up around 4.8%. Material for sequencing was peripheral blood. The source is an elderly woman with active or convalescent COVID-19. The CDR3 runs from the conserved cysteine through the conserved F or W. The D gene is left open where the match is weak. The size field is filled for only some rows; it gives once, few, many or a size class.

cdr3_nt	cdr3_aa	v_call	j_call	clone_size	d_call
TGTGCCATCAGTGACATGACAGGGGGCTATATGGGCACTGAAGCTTTCTTT	CAISDMTGGYMGTEAFF	TRBV10-3	TRBJ1-1	many	TRBD1
TGTGCCAGCAGTTATCACCCTCTATATGGCTACACCTTC	CASSYHPLYGYTF	TRBV6-6	TRBJ1-2	-	-
TGCGCCAGCAGTGAGTCAAGGGGCGGCAATCAGCCCCAGCATTTT	CASSESRGGNQPQHF	TRBV10-2	TRBJ1-5	-	-
TGTGCCACCGACAGGGGTAGCAATCAGCCCCAGCATTTT	CATDRGSNQPQHF	TRBV6-5	TRBJ1-5	-	TRBD1
TGTGCCAGCAGTTACTTACAGCCTGGGAGCGAGCAGTACTTC	CASSYLQPGSEQYF	TRBV6-2/TRBV6-3	TRBJ2-7	-	-
TGTGCCAGCAGCCCGCGGGGATTACGGTACGAGCAGTACTTC	CASSPRGLRYEQYF	TRBV3-1/TRBV3-2	TRBJ2-7	few	-
TGCGCCAGCAGCGTTGGACAGTTAATTGGCACAGATACGCAGTATTTT	CASSVGQLIGTDTQYF	TRBV5-1	TRBJ2-3	-	-
TGTGCCAGCTCCATCCAAAACTATAATTCACCCCTCCACTTT	CASSIQNYNSPLHF	TRBV18	TRBJ1-6	-	-
TGTGCCAGTAGTATATTCGGAGACCATGAGCAGTTCTTC	CASSIFGDHEQFF	TRBV19	TRBJ2-1	-	-
TGCGCCAGCAGCCAGGAGGGACAGGCATCGAATGAGCAGTTCTTC	CASSQEGQASNEQFF	TRBV5-1	TRBJ2-1	-	TRBD1
TGTGCCAGTAGTATGGCGGGGGCAACACTCAATGAGCAGTTCTTC	CASSMAGATLNEQFF	TRBV19	TRBJ2-1	-	-
TGTGCCAGCTCAATTGACTTACCTGGAACCGGGGAGCTGTTTTTT	CASSIDLPGTGELFF	TRBV18	TRBJ2-2	-	-
TGTGCCAGCAGCTTATTGGGGACTAGCGGGTACAATGAGCAGTTCTTC	CASSLLGTSGYNEQFF	TRBV14	TRBJ2-1	-	TRBD2
TGTGCCAGCTCTCCCGGACAGATCTATGGCTACACCTTC	CASSPGQIYGYTF	TRBV18	TRBJ1-2	-	-
TGTGCCAGCTCCATACAGGGCCAAGAGACCCAGTACTTC	CASSIQGQETQYF	TRBV18	TRBJ2-5	once	-
TGTGCCAGCAGCCCATGGGGGGGGGCAAATGAGCAGTTCTTC	CASSPWGGANEQFF	TRBV6-5	TRBJ2-1	-	-
TGCGCCAGCAGCACCGGGACAGGGATGCCAGATACGCAGTATTTT	CASSTGTGMPDTQYF	TRBV5-1	TRBJ2-3	-	TRBD1
TGTGCCAGCAGCTTAGTTCAGGGATATTTGGATACTGAAGCTTTCTTT	CASSLVQGYLDTEAFF	TRBV7-9	TRBJ1-1	-	-
TGTGCCAGCAGCTTAATCCCTAACGGGGAGCTGTTTTTT	CASSLIPNGELFF	TRBV7-3	TRBJ2-2	-	-
TGTGCCAGCAGTGAAACCGGACAGGGAAACACCGGGGAGCTGTTTTTT	CASSETGQGNTGELFF	TRBV25-1	TRBJ2-2	-	TRBD1
TGTGCCAGTAGTTGGGGGACAGGGGGCGCCACCTACGAGCAGTACTTC	CASSWGTGGATYEQYF	TRBV19	TRBJ2-7	-	TRBD1
TGTGCCAGTTCGCGGACCGGGGAGCTGTTTTTT	CASSRTGELFF	TRBV6-5	TRBJ2-2	few	-
TGTGCCAGCAGCTTAGATAACAGGTTGACGTCCTCCTACGAGCAGTACTTC	CASSLDNRLTSSYEQYF	TRBV11-2	TRBJ2-7	few	-
TGTGCCAGCATCCTTCGGGGGGGCCGAGGCACTGAAGCTTTCTTT	CASILRGGRGTEAFF	TRBV21-1	TRBJ1-1	-	-
TGTGCCAGCTCACCACCGGCCAGGAATAATGGGGGCTACACCTTC	CASSPPARNNGGYTF	TRBV18	TRBJ1-2	-	-
TGTGCCATCGGGGACACAGCGGACTCCTACGAGCAGTACTTC	CAIGDTADSYEQYF	TRBV10-3	TRBJ2-7	once	-
TGCGCCAGCAGCCGGGATGTTGGGGAACAGAGTGAAAAACTGTTTTTT	CASSRDVGEQSEKLFF	TRBV5-1	TRBJ1-4	many	-
TGCGCCAGCAGCTTGGGCCGGGACAGGCTTTCCTACGAGCAGTACTTC	CASSLGRDRLSYEQYF	TRBV5-1	TRBJ2-7	-	TRBD1
TGCGCCAGCAGACGGGGGACAGGGGATTCCTACGAGCAGTACTTC	CASRRGTGDSYEQYF	TRBV5-1	TRBJ2-7	few	TRBD1
TGTGCCAGCAGCTTAGGGAGGCAGAACTTCATGGAGACCCAGTACTTC	CASSLGRQNFMETQYF	TRBV11-2	TRBJ2-5	-	-
TGTGCCTGGAAAAAAGACACGATAACTAATGAAAAACTGTTTTTT	CAWKKDTITNEKLFF	TRBV30	TRBJ1-4	-	-
TGTGCCAGCCACGATGGACCGGGAAATTCACCCCTCCACTTT	CASHDGPGNSPLHF	TRBV11-1	TRBJ1-6	-	-
TGTGCCAGCAGCTTAGAAGCGGGGGGGAGTCATGAGCAGTTCTTC	CASSLEAGGSHEQFF	TRBV7-6	TRBJ2-1	-	TRBD2
TGTGCCAGCAGCGTAGCGGGGTACTGGGGCTACACCTTC	CASSVAGYWGYTF	TRBV9	TRBJ1-2	-	-
TGCAGCGTGACGACCGGGACTAGCTCCTACGAGCAGTACTTC	CSVTTGTSSYEQYF	TRBV29-1	TRBJ2-7	-	TRBD2
TGTGCCAGCAGTGAGTCAGGGGGCACTGAAGCTTTCTTT	CASSESGGTEAFF	TRBV6-1	TRBJ1-1	-	TRBD1
TGTGCCAGCAGTTACGGAGTCGCCTACGAGCAGTACTTC	CASSYGVAYEQYF	TRBV6-2/TRBV6-3	TRBJ2-7	once	-
TGTGCCAGCTCCCCGTCTTGGACAGGGTTCGAAAACATTCAGTACTTC	CASSPSWTGFENIQYF	TRBV18	TRBJ2-4	-	TRBD1
TGTGCCAGCAGCCAAGAGCCTAGCTTCCAAGAGACCCAGTACTTC	CASSQEPSFQETQYF	TRBV3-1/TRBV3-2	TRBJ2-5	-	-
TGCGCCAGCAGCCAGACACTAGCGGGGTACAATGAGCAGTTCTTC	CASSQTLAGYNEQFF	TRBV4-3	TRBJ2-1	-	TRBD2
TGTGCCAGCTCCACGGGACAGGGGAGGAGTGATTTGGATACGCAGTATTTT	CASSTGQGRSDLDTQYF	TRBV19	TRBJ2-3	-	TRBD1
TGCGCCAGCAGCCTTCAGTCCGGACTAGCCCAAGAGACCCAGTACTTC	CASSLQSGLAQETQYF	TRBV5-1	TRBJ2-5	many	TRBD2
TGTGCCAGCAGTTCAACCGGGACAGGGGTCGAGACCCAGTACTTC	CASSSTGTGVETQYF	TRBV28	TRBJ2-5	-	TRBD1
TGTGCCAGCAGCGCGTACCTCAGGGTTGATCATGGCTACACCTTC	CASSAYLRVDHGYTF	TRBV5-6	TRBJ1-2	-	-
TGTGCCAGTAGTACCCGGACAGACCTATCACGCGGCTACACCTTC	CASSTRTDLSRGYTF	TRBV19	TRBJ1-2	once	-
TGTGCCAGCAGCCCAGCGGGGGAGAACAATGAGCAGTTCTTC	CASSPAGENNEQFF	TRBV7-2	TRBJ2-1	few	TRBD2
TGTGCCAGCAGCCCTCTCCCTGGGACAGGGGGGAAGACCCAGTACTTC	CASSPLPGTGGKTQYF	TRBV5-5	TRBJ2-5	-	TRBD1
TGCGCCAGCAGTGAACCTACAGGGTTGTATCAGCCCCAGCATTTT	CASSEPTGLYQPQHF	TRBV10-2	TRBJ1-5	-	-
TGCGCCGCTAGGGGTTTTTATAGCAATCAGCCCCAGCATTTT	CAARGFYSNQPQHF	TRBV10-1	TRBJ1-5	once	-
TGTGCCAGCTCACCGGACGCGGGGGTGCAGTACTTC	CASSPDAGVQYF	TRBV18	TRBJ2-7	few	TRBD2